A selection of T cell receptor beta chains follows, all from one sample in a study of blood T cell repertoires in COVID-19. The protocol was immunoSEQ multiplex PCR, while the TCRdb copy is restricted to in-frame clones and leaves out a portion. The data show roughly 340,000 clones, more than 80% seen once. Sequencing input: peripheral blood. These receptors were obtained from a woman between 25 and 40 years old with COVID-19, enrolled during active disease. The CDR3 runs from the conserved cysteine through the conserved F or W. Fields, in order: J gene, D gene, clone size, V gene, CDR3 protein, CDR3 DNA. The D gene is left open where the match is weak. Some rows have no size entry. The others give once, few or many, or a class for an expanded clone.

TRBJ2-5,-,-,TRBV2,CASSESAAPQETQYF,TGTGCCAGCAGTGAAAGCGCAGCTCCCCAAGAGACCCAGTACTTC
TRBJ2-3,-,once,TRBV4-3,CASSQDSFTDTQYF,TGCGCCAGCAGCCAAGATTCATTCACAGATACGCAGTATTTT
TRBJ2-1,-,-,TRBV30,CAWSVDREQFF,TGTGCCTGGAGTGTAGATCGGGAGCAGTTCTTC
TRBJ1-5,TRBD1,few,TRBV15,CATSRRDSTLSSNQPQHF,TGTGCCACCAGCCGCCGGGACAGCACCCTTTCTAGCAATCAGCCCCAGCATTTT
TRBJ2-1,TRBD1,-,TRBV5-5,CASSWTGAGEQFF,TGTGCCAGCAGCTGGACAGGGGCAGGTGAGCAGTTCTTC
TRBJ2-2,-,-,TRBV10-3,CATGRDGELFF,TGTGCCACCGGCCGGGACGGGGAGCTGTTTTTT
TRBJ2-3,-,-,TRBV5-5,CASSLGGYTDTQYF,TGTGCCAGCAGCTTGGGCGGTTACACAGATACGCAGTATTTT
TRBJ2-3,-,-,TRBV15,CATSSYSWGTQYF,TGTGCCACCAGCAGTTACTCTTGGGGCACGCAGTATTTT
TRBJ2-3,TRBD2,-,TRBV11-2,CASSSGWGDTQYF,TGTGCCAGCAGTAGCGGGTGGGGAGATACGCAGTATTTT
TRBJ2-2,-,-,TRBV28,CASTPIPGELFF,TGTGCCAGCACCCCTATCCCCGGGGAGCTGTTTTTT
TRBJ2-3,-,-,TRBV11-2,CASSLDRRGGDTQYF,TGTGCCAGCAGCTTAGACAGAAGGGGGGGAGATACGCAGTATTTT
TRBJ1-4,TRBD1,-,TRBV10-2,CASSDRTGWEGTNEKLFF,TGCGCCAGCAGTGACCGGACAGGGTGGGAGGGAACTAATGAAAAACTGTTTTTT
TRBJ2-1,TRBD1,-,TRBV5-4,CASSSAGQGYNEQFF,TGTGCCAGCAGCAGTGCGGGACAGGGGTACAATGAGCAGTTCTTC
TRBJ1-4,-,-,TRBV18,CASSPLGTNEKLFF,TGTGCCAGCTCACCCCTAGGAACTAATGAAAAACTGTTTTTT
TRBJ2-1,-,-,TRBV28,CASRIAGYQGYSYNEQFF,TGTGCCAGCAGAATCGCAGGGTATCAGGGTTATTCCTACAATGAGCAGTTCTTC
TRBJ2-4,TRBD2,-,TRBV7-2,CASSLVRLAGGDIQYF,TGTGCCAGCAGCTTAGTCCGACTAGCGGGAGGGGACATTCAGTACTTC
TRBJ1-1,TRBD1,-,TRBV10-2,CASSLSRGQGITEAFF,TGCGCCAGCAGCCTTAGCCGGGGACAGGGGATCACTGAAGCTTTCTTT
TRBJ2-2,-,-,TRBV29-1,CSVVPGDRNTGELFF,TGCAGCGTTGTCCCAGGAGACAGAAACACCGGGGAGCTGTTTTTT
TRBJ2-6,TRBD1,-,TRBV6-5,CATQGAGGANVLTF,TGTGCCACACAGGGGGCGGGAGGGGCCAACGTCCTGACTTTC
TRBJ1-2,TRBD1,-,TRBV3-1/TRBV3-2,CASSRSTGGYGYTF,TGTGCCAGCAGCCGATCGACAGGGGGCTATGGCTACACCTTC
TRBJ2-2,-,-,TRBV6-1,CASSEVVRSTGELFF,TGTGCCAGCAGTGAAGTTGTCAGGTCCACCGGGGAGCTGTTTTTT
TRBJ2-5,TRBD2,-,TRBV27,CASSIAWRGGEETQYF,TGTGCCAGCAGTATAGCTTGGCGGGGGGGCGAAGAGACCCAGTACTTC
TRBJ1-1,TRBD1,-,TRBV19,CAVREDREWNTEAFF,TGTGCCGTCCGAGAGGACAGGGAATGGAACACTGAAGCTTTCTTT
TRBJ2-3,-,-,TRBV5-4,CASSLGLPDTQYF,TGTGCCAGCAGCTTGGGGCTCCCAGATACGCAGTATTTT
TRBJ2-3,TRBD2,-,TRBV4-1,CASSPRAGIGTDTQYF,TGCGCCAGCAGCCCGCGAGCGGGAATCGGTACAGATACGCAGTATTTT
TRBJ1-3,TRBD1,-,TRBV30,CAWSGEGAHGNTIYF,TGTGCCTGGAGTGGCGAGGGGGCGCATGGAAACACCATATATTTT
TRBJ2-1,-,-,TRBV7-9,CASSFPTRDEQFF,TGTGCCAGCAGCTTTCCTACTAGAGATGAGCAGTTCTTC
TRBJ2-7,-,-,TRBV27,CASSLSTASSYEQYF,TGTGCCAGCAGTTTATCGACAGCTTCGTCCTACGAGCAGTACTTC
TRBJ1-2,-,-,TRBV6-2/TRBV6-3,CASSYSPRGMGYGYTF,TGTGCCAGCAGTTACTCGCCTAGGGGAATGGGCTATGGCTACACCTTC
TRBJ1-2,TRBD1,once,TRBV4-2,CASSQPGQGNGYTF,TGTGCCAGCAGCCAACCGGGACAGGGGAATGGCTACACCTTC
TRBJ2-5,-,-,TRBV5-8,CASSWGGAGRETQYF,TGTGCCAGCAGCTGGGGGGGGGCAGGGAGAGAGACCCAGTACTTC
TRBJ1-1,-,-,TRBV9,CASSVQDSEAFF,TGTGCCAGCAGCGTACAGGACTCTGAAGCTTTCTTT
TRBJ1-2,TRBD1,-,TRBV2,CASSPRDRVGYGYTF,TGTGCCAGCAGCCCCAGGGACAGGGTGGGATATGGCTACACCTTC
TRBJ1-1,-,once,TRBV7-2,CASSPKGTRTAEAFF,TGTGCCAGCAGCCCAAAGGGAACCAGGACAGCTGAAGCTTTCTTT
TRBJ1-1,-,-,TRBV7-8,CASSLSGLNTEAFF,TGTGCCAGCAGCTTATCAGGTTTGAACACTGAAGCTTTCTTT
TRBJ2-7,-,once,TRBV18,CASSPGGGEQYF,TGTGCCAGCTCACCAGGGGGCGGTGAGCAGTACTTC
TRBJ2-6,-,once,TRBV6-2/TRBV6-3,CASSWAGGANVLTF,TGTGCCAGCAGTTGGGCGGGAGGGGCCAACGTCCTGACTTTC
TRBJ2-1,TRBD1,-,TRBV10-3,CATSAGQDFGNEQFF,TGTGCCACGTCGGCTGGACAGGATTTCGGGAATGAGCAGTTCTTC
TRBJ1-1,-,few,TRBV19,CASSTARENTEAFF,TGTGCCAGTAGTACGGCCAGGGAGAACACTGAAGCTTTCTTT
TRBJ2-5,-,-,TRBV3-1/TRBV3-2,CASSQELSQETQYF,TGTGCCAGCAGCCAAGAACTGAGCCAAGAGACCCAGTACTTC
TRBJ1-6,TRBD1,-,TRBV2,CASRNDRVRDNSPLHF,TGTGCCAGCAGGAACGACAGGGTGAGGGATAATTCACCCCTCCACTTT
TRBJ2-6,-,-,TRBV6-4,CASTPQANSGANVLTF,TGTGCCAGCACCCCACAGGCGAACTCTGGGGCCAACGTCCTGACTTTC
TRBJ1-5,-,-,TRBV11-2,CASSQQGPGQPQHF,TGTGCCAGCAGCCAACAGGGACCCGGGCAGCCCCAGCATTTT
TRBJ1-1,-,few,TRBV7-2,CASSLPQNTEAFF,TGTGCCAGCAGCTTACCACAAAACACTGAAGCTTTCTTT
TRBJ2-1,-,-,TRBV7-6,CASTLGREGEQFF,TGTGCCAGCACCCTTGGGCGGGAAGGTGAGCAGTTCTTC
TRBJ1-2,-,-,TRBV2,CASSLRPSNYGYTF,TGTGCCAGCAGCCTCAGGCCTTCCAACTATGGCTACACCTTC